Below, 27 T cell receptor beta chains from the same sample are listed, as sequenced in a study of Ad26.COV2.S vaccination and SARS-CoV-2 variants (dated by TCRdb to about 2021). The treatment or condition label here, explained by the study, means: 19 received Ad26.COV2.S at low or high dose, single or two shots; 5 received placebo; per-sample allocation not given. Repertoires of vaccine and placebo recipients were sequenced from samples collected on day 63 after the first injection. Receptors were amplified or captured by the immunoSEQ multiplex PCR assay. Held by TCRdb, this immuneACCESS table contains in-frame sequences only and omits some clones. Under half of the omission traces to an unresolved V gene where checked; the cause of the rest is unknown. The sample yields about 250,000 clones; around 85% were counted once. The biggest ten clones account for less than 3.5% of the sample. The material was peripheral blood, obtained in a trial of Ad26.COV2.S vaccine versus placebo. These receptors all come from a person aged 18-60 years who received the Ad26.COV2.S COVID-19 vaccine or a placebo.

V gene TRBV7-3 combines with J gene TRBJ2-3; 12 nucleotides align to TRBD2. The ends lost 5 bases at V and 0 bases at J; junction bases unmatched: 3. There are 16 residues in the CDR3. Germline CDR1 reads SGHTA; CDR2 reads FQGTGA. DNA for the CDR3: TGTGCCAGCAGCGAAACTAGCGGGAGGAGCACAGATACGCAGTATTTT. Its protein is CASSETSGRSTDTQYF.

The CDR3 DNA follows: TGTGCCAGCAGTGAACTAAGGGCTAATGAAAAACTGTTTTTT. It translates to CASSELRANEKLFF. V usage is TRBV6-1 and J usage is TRBJ1-4; D not resolved. Germline CDR1 reads MNHNS; CDR2 reads SASEGT. The CDR3 has 14 residues. Trimming stripped 2 bases from V and 3 bases from J, with 7 bases between.

CDR3 DNA: TGTGCCAGTAGTATAACCACCGGGACTGACGACAATGAGCAGTTCTTC. Its protein product is CASSITTGTDDNEQFF. V is TRBV19 and J is TRBJ2-1; a possible D gene is TRBD2 (6 bases). The V gene lost 2 bases and the J gene lost 5 bases, with 16 bases spanning the gap. Per the germline V gene, CDR1 is LNHDA and CDR2 is SQIVND (reference sequence). This CDR3 comprises 16 residues.

CDR3 coding DNA: TGTGCCAGCAGTTACTCAATAGGTCCCCGGTGGTACTTC. Protein sequence: CASSYSIGPRWYF. J is TRBJ2-7 and V is TRBV6-5; no clear D. V was trimmed by 0 bases and J by 12 bases, leaving 15 bases between them. This CDR3 region has 13 residues. Germline CDR1 and CDR2: MNHEY and SVGAGI.

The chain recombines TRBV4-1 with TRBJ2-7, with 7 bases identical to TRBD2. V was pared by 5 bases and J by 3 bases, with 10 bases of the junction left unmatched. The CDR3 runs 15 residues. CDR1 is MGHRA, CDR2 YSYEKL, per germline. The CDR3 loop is CASSEGGRGSYEQYF. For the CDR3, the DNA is TGCGCCAGCAGCGAAGGTGGGCGGGGGAGCTACGAGCAGTACTTC.

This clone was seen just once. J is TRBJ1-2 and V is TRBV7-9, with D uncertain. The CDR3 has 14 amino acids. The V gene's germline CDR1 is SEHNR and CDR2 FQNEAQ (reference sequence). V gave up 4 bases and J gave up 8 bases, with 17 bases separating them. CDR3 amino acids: CASSSEGGSHGYTF. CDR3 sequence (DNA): TGTGCCAGCAGCTCCGAAGGTGGATCGCACGGCTACACCTTC. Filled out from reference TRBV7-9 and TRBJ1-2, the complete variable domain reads DTGVSQNPRHKITKRGQNVTFRCDPISEHNRLYWYRQTLGQGPEFLTYFQNEAQLEKSRLLSDRFSAERPKGSFSTLEIQRTEQGDSAMYLCASSSEGGSHGYTFGSGTRLTVV.

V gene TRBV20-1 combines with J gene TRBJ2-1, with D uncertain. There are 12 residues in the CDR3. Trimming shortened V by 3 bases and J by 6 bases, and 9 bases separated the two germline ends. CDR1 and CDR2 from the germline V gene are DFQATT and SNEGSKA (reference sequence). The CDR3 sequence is CSASIAGNEQFF. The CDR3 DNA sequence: TGCAGTGCTAGTATAGCCGGCAATGAGCAGTTCTTC.

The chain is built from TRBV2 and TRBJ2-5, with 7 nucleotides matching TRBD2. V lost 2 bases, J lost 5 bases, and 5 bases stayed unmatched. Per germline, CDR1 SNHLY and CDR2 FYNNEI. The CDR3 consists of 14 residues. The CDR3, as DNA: TGTGCCAGCAGTGAATGGAAGGGAGGGGAGACCCAGTACTTC. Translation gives CASSEWKGGETQYF.

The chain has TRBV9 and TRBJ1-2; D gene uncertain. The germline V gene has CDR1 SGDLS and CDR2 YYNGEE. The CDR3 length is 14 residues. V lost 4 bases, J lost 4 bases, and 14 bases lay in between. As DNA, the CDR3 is TGTGCCAGCAGCCCCCAGTCCTCATTCTATGGCTACACCTTC. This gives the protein CASSPQSSFYGYTF.

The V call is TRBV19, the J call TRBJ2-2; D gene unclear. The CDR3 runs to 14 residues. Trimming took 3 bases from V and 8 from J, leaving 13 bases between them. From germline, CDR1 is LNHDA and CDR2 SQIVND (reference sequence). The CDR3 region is CASSIGPVRGELFF. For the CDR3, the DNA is TGTGCCAGTAGTATCGGCCCCGTAAGGGGGGAGCTGTTTTTT.

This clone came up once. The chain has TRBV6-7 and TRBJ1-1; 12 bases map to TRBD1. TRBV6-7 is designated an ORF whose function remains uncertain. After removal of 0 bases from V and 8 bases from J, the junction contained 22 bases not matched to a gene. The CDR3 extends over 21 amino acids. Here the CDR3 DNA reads TGTGCCAGCAGTTACTCGTCGGTTTTGGGCCGGGACAGGGGGCTCGGTAGGGAAGCTTTCTTT. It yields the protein CASSYSSVLGRDRGLGREAFF.

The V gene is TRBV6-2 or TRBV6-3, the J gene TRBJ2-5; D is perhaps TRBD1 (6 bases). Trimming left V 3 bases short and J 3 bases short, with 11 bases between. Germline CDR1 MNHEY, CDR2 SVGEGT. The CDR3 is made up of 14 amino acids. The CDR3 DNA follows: TGTGCCAGCAGTTATTCCAGGGGTGAAGAGACCCAGTACTTC. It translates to CASSYSRGEETQYF.

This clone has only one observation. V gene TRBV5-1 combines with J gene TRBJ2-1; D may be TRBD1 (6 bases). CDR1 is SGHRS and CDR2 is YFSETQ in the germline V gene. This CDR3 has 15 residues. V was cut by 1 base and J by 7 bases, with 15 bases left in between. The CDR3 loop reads CASSLQIRTGNEQFF. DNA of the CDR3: TGCGCCAGCAGCTTGCAAATTCGTACAGGGAATGAGCAGTTCTTC.

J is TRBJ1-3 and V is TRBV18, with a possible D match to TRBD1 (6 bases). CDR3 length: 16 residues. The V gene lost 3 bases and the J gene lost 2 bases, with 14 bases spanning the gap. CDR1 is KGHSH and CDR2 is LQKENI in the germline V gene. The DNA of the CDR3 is TGTGCCAGCTCACCGGGGACACCTTCTACTGGAAACACCATATATTTT. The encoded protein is CASSPGTPSTGNTIYF. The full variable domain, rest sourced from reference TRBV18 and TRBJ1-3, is NAGVMQNPRHLVRRRGQEARLRCSPMKGHSHVYWYRQLPEEGLKFMVYLQKENIIDESGMPKERFSAEFPKEGPSILRIQQVVRGDSAAYFCASSPGTPSTGNTIYFGEGSWLTVV.

The CDR3 DNA reads as TGCAGCGCTCTCGGGACAGGTTACTCTGGAAACACCATATATTTT. Amino acid sequence: CSALGTGYSGNTIYF. The V gene is TRBV29-1, the J gene TRBJ1-3; 8 positions agree with TRBD1. J lost 0 bases, V lost 7 bases, and 8 bases had no gene match. The CDR3 contains 15 residues. The germline V gene encodes CDR1 SQVTM and CDR2 ANQGSEA.

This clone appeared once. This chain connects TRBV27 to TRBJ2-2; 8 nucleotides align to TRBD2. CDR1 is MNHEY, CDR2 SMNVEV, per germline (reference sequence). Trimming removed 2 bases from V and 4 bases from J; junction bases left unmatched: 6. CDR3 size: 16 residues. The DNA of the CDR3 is TGTGCCAGCAGTTTAAACCGACTAGCGAGCACCGGGGAGCTGTTTTTT. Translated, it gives CASSLNRLASTGELFF.

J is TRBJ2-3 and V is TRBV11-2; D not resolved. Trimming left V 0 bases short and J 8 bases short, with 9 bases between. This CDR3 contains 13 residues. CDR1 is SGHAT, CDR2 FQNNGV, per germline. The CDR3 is CASSLDNELTQYF. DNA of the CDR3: TGTGCCAGCAGCTTAGATAATGAACTTACGCAGTATTTT. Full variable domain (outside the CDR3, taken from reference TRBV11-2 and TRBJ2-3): EAGVAQSPRYKIIEKRQSVAFWCNPISGHATLYWYQQILGQGPKLLIQFQNNGVVDDSQLPKDRFSAERLKGVDSTLKIQPAKLEDSAVYLCASSLDNELTQYFGPGTRLTVL.

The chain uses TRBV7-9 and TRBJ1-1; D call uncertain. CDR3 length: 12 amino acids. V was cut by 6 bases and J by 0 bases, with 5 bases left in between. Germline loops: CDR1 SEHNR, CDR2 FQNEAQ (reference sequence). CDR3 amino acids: CASRRMNTEAFF. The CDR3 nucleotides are TGTGCCAGCAGGAGAATGAACACTGAAGCTTTCTTT.

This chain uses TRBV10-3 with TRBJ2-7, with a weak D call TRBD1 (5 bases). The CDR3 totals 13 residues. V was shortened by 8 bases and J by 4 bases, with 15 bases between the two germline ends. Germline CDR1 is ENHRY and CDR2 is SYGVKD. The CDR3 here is CAISQKGAYEQYV. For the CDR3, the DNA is TGTGCCATCTCCCAAAAAGGGGCTTACGAGCAGTACGTC.

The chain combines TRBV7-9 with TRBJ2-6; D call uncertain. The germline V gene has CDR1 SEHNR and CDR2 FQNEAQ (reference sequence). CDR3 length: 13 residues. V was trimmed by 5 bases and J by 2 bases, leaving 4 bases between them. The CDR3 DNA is TGTGCCAGCAGCCCCCCTGGGGCCAACGTCCTGACTTTC. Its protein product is CASSPPGANVLTF.

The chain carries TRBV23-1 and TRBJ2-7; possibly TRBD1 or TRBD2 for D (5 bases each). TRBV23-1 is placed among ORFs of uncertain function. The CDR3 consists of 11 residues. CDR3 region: CVSRGPEFKYV. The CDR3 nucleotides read TGCGTTTCCCGGGGCCCAGAGTTTAAGTACGTC.

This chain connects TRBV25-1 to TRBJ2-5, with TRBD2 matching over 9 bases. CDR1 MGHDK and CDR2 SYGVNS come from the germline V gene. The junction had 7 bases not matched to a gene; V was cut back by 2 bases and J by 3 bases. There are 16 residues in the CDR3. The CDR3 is CASSENRLAVKETQYF. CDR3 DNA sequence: TGTGCCAGCAGTGAAAATCGACTAGCGGTTAAAGAGACCCAGTACTTC.

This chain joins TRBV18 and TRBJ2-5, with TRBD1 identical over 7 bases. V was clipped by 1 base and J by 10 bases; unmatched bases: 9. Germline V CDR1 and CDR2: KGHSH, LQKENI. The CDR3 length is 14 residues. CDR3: CASSPLTRTGNQYF. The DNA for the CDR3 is TGTGCCAGCTCACCACTCACCAGGACAGGCAACCAGTACTTC.

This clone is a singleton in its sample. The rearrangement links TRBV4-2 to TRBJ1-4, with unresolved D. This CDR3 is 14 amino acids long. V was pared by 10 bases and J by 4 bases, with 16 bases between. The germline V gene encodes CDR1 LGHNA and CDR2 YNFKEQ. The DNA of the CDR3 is TGTGCCACCCGGCCCCCCGCGGGTAATGAAAAACTGTTTTTT. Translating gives CATRPPAGNEKLFF.

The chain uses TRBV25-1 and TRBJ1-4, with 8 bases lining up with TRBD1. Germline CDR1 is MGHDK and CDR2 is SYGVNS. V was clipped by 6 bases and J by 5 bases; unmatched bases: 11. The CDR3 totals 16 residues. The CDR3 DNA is TGTGCCAGCAGGGCCCTAATCGGACAGGGAAATGAAAAACTGTTTTTT. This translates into CASRALIGQGNEKLFF.

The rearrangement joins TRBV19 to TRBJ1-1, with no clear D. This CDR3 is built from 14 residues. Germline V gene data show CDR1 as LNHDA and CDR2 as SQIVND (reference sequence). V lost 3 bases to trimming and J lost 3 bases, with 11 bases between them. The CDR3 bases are TGTGCCAGTAGTATGACGGGAGGGTACACTGAAGCTTTCTTT. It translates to CASSMTGGYTEAFF.

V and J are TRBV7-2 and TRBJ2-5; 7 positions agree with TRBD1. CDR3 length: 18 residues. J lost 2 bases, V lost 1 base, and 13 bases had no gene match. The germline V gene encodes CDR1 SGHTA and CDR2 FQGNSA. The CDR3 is CASSLVTSGGAHQETQYF. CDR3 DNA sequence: TGTGCCAGCAGCTTAGTAACGTCAGGGGGAGCTCATCAAGAGACCCAGTACTTC.